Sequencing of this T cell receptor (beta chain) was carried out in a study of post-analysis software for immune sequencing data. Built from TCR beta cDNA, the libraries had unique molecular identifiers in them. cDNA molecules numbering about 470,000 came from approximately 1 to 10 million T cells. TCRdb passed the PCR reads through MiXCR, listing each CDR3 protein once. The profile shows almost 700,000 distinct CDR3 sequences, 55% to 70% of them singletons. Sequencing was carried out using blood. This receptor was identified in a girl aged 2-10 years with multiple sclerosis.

CDR3 in amino acids: CASSYFSASRSEQYF. CDR3 nucleotides: TGCGCCAGCAGCTACTTTTCAGCAAGTCGCAGCGAGCAGTACTTC. This chain links TRBV5-1 with TRBJ2-7; D ambiguous. The germline V and J ends were trimmed by 3 bases and 6 bases, with 19 bases remaining between them. Germline V CDR1 and CDR2: SGHRS, YFSETQ. The CDR3 contains 15 residues.